Detailed here is one T cell receptor beta chain. Its target is not known. This may stem from a read error, because a much larger clone lies one nucleotide away. These data belong to a study of T cells after yellow fever vaccination. TCRdb re-analysed the 5' RACE reads in MiXCR, keeping a single row per CDR3 protein. This sample has 150,000 to 200,000 distinct CDR3 sequences, with approximately 9.9% found just once. CDR3 size: 14 residues. The V end lost 4 bases, the J end lost 6 bases, and 16 bases lay between the germline ends. The germline V gene encodes CDR1 SEHNR and CDR2 FQNEAQ (reference sequence). Study-wide findings and caveats: Primary-vaccination clones mostly resurfaced post-booster (less than 98% CD4, under 90% CD8).

V gene TRBV7-9 combines with J gene TRBJ2-7; D unresolved. The material was CD8+ T cells sorted from PBMCs, obtained 15 days after the yellow fever booster vaccination. The sequence derives from a man aged 18 to 30 who received the YFV17D yellow fever vaccine. The CDR3 nucleotides read TGTGCCAGCAGCTCCGCGACGGACGGGTTCGAGCAGTACGTC. Translation gives CASSSATDGFEQYV.